This T cell receptor beta chain emerged from a study of T-cell memory formation after mild COVID-19. As for the study in general: TCR clusters were mostly confined to one donor each. Study-wide results and limits: Specificity for SARS-CoV-2 was not confirmed among the second-wave clones peaking on day 37.

A 5'RACE reaction primed in the constant segment made cDNA libraries of TCR alpha and TCR beta, and these carried sample barcodes and UMIs. Via MiXCR, TCRdb re-called the 5' RACE reads, giving one row per CDR3 protein. The table shows 150,000 to 200,000 distinct CDR3 sequences, with roughly 17% occurring only once. The germline CDR1 and CDR2 sequences are DFQATT and SNEGSKA (reference sequence). The CDR3 is made up of 14 amino acids. V was clipped by 3 bases and J by 0 bases; unmatched bases: 4. This clonotype occurred a few times. Its specificity is unknown. This sequence joins TRBV20-1 and TRBJ2-5, with TRBD2 matching 7 bases. The receptor was derived from an adult woman who had mild COVID-19 (a few samples of this study predate the infection). Cell type and time point are not known. Sequenced input: PBMCs or a T cell subset sorted from them (not recorded which). The CDR3 bases are TGCAGTGCTAGCGGGGGGACGAACCAAGAGACCCAGTACTTC. Protein product: CSASGGTNQETQYF.